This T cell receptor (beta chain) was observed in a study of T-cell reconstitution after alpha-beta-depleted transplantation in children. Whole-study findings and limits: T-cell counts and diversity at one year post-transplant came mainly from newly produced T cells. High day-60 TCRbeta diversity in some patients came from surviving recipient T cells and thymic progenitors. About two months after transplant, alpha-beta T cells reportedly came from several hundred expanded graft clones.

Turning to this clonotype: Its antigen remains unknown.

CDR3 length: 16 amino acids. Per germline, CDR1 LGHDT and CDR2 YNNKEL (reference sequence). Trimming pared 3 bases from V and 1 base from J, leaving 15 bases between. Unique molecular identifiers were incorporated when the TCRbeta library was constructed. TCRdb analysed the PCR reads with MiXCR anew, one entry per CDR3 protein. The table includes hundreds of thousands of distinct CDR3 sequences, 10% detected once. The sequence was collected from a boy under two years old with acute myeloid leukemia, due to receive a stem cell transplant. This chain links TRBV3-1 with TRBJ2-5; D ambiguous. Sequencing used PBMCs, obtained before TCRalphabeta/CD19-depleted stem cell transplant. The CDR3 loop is CASSHREYLGQETQYF. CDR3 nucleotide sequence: TGTGCCAGCAGCCATCGAGAGTATTTGGGCCAAGAGACCCAGTACTTC.